The T cell receptor beta chain described here comes from a study of control samples from healthy donors and cancer patients. Only in-frame clones appear in the TCRdb table, and some are missing; sequencing was by immunoSEQ multiplex PCR. The sample gives nearly 200,000 clones, around 90% of which show up once; around 1.9% is in the top ten. From germline, CDR1 is MNHEY and CDR2 SMNVEV (reference sequence). The ends lost 5 bases at V and 8 bases at J; junction bases unmatched: 9. The CDR3 totals 15 residues. The gene calls are TRBV27 and TRBJ1-6; 7 bases fit TRBD1. Input material: blood. This TCR was recovered from a man in his thirties or forties in good health. CDR3 region: CASSQAGTAHSPLHF. The CDR3, as DNA: TGTGCCAGCAGTCAAGCCGGGACAGCACATTCACCCCTCCACTTT.